This entry concerns a single T cell receptor beta chain. Clones were read by immunoSEQ multiplex PCR, and TCRdb kept only the in-frame ones, dropping some. Here the sample spans 200,000 to 250,000 clones, approximately 83% being singletons. The data derive from a study of blood T cell repertoires in COVID-19. V was pared by 0 bases and J by 4 bases, with 10 bases between. There are 15 residues in the CDR3. CDR1 and CDR2 (germline): SGHRS, YFSETQ. Sequencing was carried out using PBMCs or T cells enriched from blood (not recorded which). This sequence joins TRBV5-1 and TRBJ1-4, with no clear D. This receptor was taken from a woman in her fifties or sixties who had recovered from COVID-19. CDR3 protein: CASSLAPGVNEKLFF. DNA of the CDR3: TGCGCCAGCAGCTTGGCTCCGGGAGTTAATGAAAAACTGTTTTTT.